The clone carrying this T cell receptor beta chain was detected many times. With iRepertoire HTBI primers and Arm-PCR of CDR3 regions, TCR beta libraries were built. In the study's own analysis: The samples included around 60 TRBV and some 15 TRBJ segments. TCRdb passed the multiplex PCR reads through MiXCR, listing each CDR3 protein once. These V and J calls rely on TCRdb rather than the paper's analysis. This table has 500,000 or so distinct CDR3 sequences, approximately 15% appearing once. This sample is drawn from a study of regulatory T cells in long-lasting Graves disease. The CDR3 contains 13 residues. Trimming shortened V by 8 bases and J by 1 base, and 11 bases separated the two germline ends. The V gene's germline CDR1 is MDHEN and CDR2 SYDVKM. The time point is: newly diagnosed GD, antithyroid drugs for less than 3 months. The TCR library was made from RNA extracted from PBMCs. Graves' disease diagnosis relied on American Thyroid Association guidelines.

These sequences were also reported in another study, on T cells in Graves' hyperthyroidism and ophthalmopathy. As that study records: Patients having uncontrolled infection, another autoimmune disease, pregnancy or lactation were not included.

The material sequenced was peripheral blood mononuclear cells (PBMCs), taken at new diagnosis, from a patient treated with antithyroid drugs. V and J are TRBV28 and TRBJ1-2; weak D call: TRBD1 (5 bases). This sequence was found in a woman aged 45-65 years with Graves disease. The CDR3 spells CASDRGLNYGYTF. The CDR3 DNA follows: TGTGCCAGCGACAGAGGACTTAACTATGGCTACACCTTC.